The 30 T cell receptor beta chains listed next were all sequenced from one sample in a study of blood T cell repertoires in COVID-19. The repertoire was sequenced with immunoSEQ multiplex PCR; TCRdb's copy has only in-frame clones and lacks some. The sample contains 160,000 or so clones, 80% of which appear only once. The specimen sequenced was peripheral blood. These receptors were obtained from a man between 65 and 85 years old with active or convalescent COVID-19.

The chain links TRBV9 to TRBJ1-2; D remains unclear. Trimming shortened V by 3 bases and J by 5 bases, and 8 bases separated the two germline ends. The CDR3 sequence is 12 residues long. Per germline, CDR1 SGDLS and CDR2 YYNGEE. The CDR3 bases are TGTGCCAGCAGCGAGACGGGTTATGGCTACACCTTC. Translating it yields CASSETGYGYTF.

This clone showed up just once. The rearrangement links TRBV6-6 to TRBJ2-1, with 8 positions matching TRBD2. Germline V gene lookup returns CDR1 MNHNY and CDR2 SVGAGI (reference sequence). The CDR3 runs 15 residues. With V trimmed by 6 bases and J by 6 bases, 10 bases remained unmatched. CDR3 amino acids: CASRDPGTRGNEQFF. CDR3 sequence (DNA): TGTGCCAGCAGAGACCCCGGGACTAGAGGCAATGAGCAGTTCTTC.

The chain is built from TRBV5-1 and TRBJ2-1; 7 positions match TRBD2. The CDR3 has 14 residues. From germline, CDR1 is SGHRS and CDR2 YFSETQ. The V and J ends lost 7 bases and 5 bases, in that order; junction bases with no gene match: 9. The CDR3: CASSAASGNNEQFF. As DNA, the CDR3 is TGCGCCAGCTCAGCGGCTAGCGGAAACAATGAGCAGTTCTTC.

The V gene is TRBV6-6, the J gene TRBJ2-7, with 14 bases that match TRBD2. The V gene end was trimmed by 7 bases and the J gene end by 3 bases; junction bases not matched to a gene: 5. CDR1 is MNHNY, CDR2 SVGAGI, per germline (reference sequence). The CDR3 contains 15 residues. The CDR3 reads CASIGLAGGLYEQYF. CDR3 bases: TGTGCCAGCATCGGACTAGCGGGGGGCCTCTACGAGCAGTACTTC.

This chain links TRBV18 with TRBJ2-5; tentatively, D is TRBD2 (6 bases). Germline V gene sequence: CDR1 KGHSH, CDR2 LQKENI. The V gene lost 2 bases and the J gene lost 3 bases, with 13 bases spanning the gap. The CDR3 runs 15 residues. CDR3 residues: CASSPRSSVEETQYF. CDR3 in DNA: TGTGCCAGCTCACCAAGGTCTAGCGTCGAAGAGACCCAGTACTTC.

The V and J genes are TRBV11-2 and TRBJ1-6; D remains ambiguous. Trimming cost V 1 base and J 10 bases, with 11 bases left between them. Germline V gene lookup returns CDR1 SGHAT and CDR2 FQNNGV. This CDR3 has 14 amino acids. Here the CDR3 DNA reads TGTGCCAGCAGCTTAGCACAGTATCTCTCACCCCTCCACTTT. Protein: CASSLAQYLSPLHF.

This clone was seen a few times. Here the CDR3 reads CASSTRRESLAGELFF. CDR3 in DNA: TGTGCCAGCAGCACGCGCCGGGAAAGCCTCGCGGGGGAGCTGTTTTTT. The genes are TRBV9 and TRBJ2-2, with D possibly TRBD2 on 5 matching bases. The CDR3 has 16 residues. V lost 4 bases and J 8 bases, leaving 21 bases between the germline ends. CDR1 and CDR2 from the germline V gene are SGDLS and YYNGEE.

The chain uses TRBV3-1 (or the pseudogene TRBV3-2) and TRBJ1-1; the match to TRBD1 covers 9 bases. CDR3 size: 16 residues. The germline gives CDR1 LGHDT, CDR2 YNNKEL (reference sequence). V lost 6 bases and J lost 0; bases outside the gene matches: 8. The CDR3 reads CASSPRTGVMNTEAFF. CDR3 in DNA: TGTGCCAGCAGTCCAAGGACAGGGGTCATGAACACTGAAGCTTTCTTT.

The CDR3 bases are TGCAGTGCTAGTTCCTCCGGGACAGGGTACTCCTACGAGCAGTACTTC. Protein sequence: CSASSSGTGYSYEQYF. The gene calls are TRBV20-1 and TRBJ2-7, with TRBD1 matching 9 bases. CDR1 and CDR2 from the germline V gene are DFQATT and SNEGSKA (reference sequence). The V and J ends lost 3 bases and 0 bases, in that order; junction bases with no gene match: 9. The CDR3 contains 16 residues.

V gene TRBV5-1 combines with J gene TRBJ1-1, with D possibly TRBD1 on 6 matching bases. This CDR3 contains 13 residues. V was clipped by 5 bases and J by 3 bases, with 11 bases between them. Looked up from germline, CDR1 is SGHRS and CDR2 is YFSETQ. CDR3 bases: TGCGCCAGCAGTCCACAGGGTTACACTGAAGCTTTCTTT. Translation gives CASSPQGYTEAFF. The variable domain in full, with the rest retrieved from reference TRBV5-1 and TRBJ1-1, is KAGVTQTPRYLIKTRGQQVTLSCSPISGHRSVSWYQQTPGQGLQFLFEYFSETQRNKGNFPGRFSGRQFSNSRSEMNVSTLELGDSALYLCASSPQGYTEAFFGQGTRLTVV.

CDR3 DNA: TGCGCCAGCAGCTTCTTACAGGGTGAGACCGGGGAGCTGTTTTTT. This translates into CASSFLQGETGELFF. This chain connects TRBV5-1 to TRBJ2-2, with D perhaps TRBD1 (6 bases). Germline V gene lookup returns CDR1 SGHRS and CDR2 YFSETQ. V lost 2 bases and J 5 bases, leaving 13 bases between the germline ends. The CDR3 length is 15 residues.

Written as DNA, the CDR3 is TGTGCCAGCAGTCGACTAGGGACCGAGCAGTTCTTC. This sequence encodes CASSRLGTEQFF. The chain uses TRBV3-1 (or the pseudogene TRBV3-2) and TRBJ2-1; D might be TRBD2 (6 bases). This CDR3 contains 12 residues. The V gene lost 6 bases and the J gene lost 10 bases, with 13 bases spanning the gap. Per germline, CDR1 LGHDT and CDR2 YNNKEL (reference sequence).

CDR3 amino acids: CASTALGLQETQYF. For the CDR3, the DNA is TGTGCCAGCACCGCCCTGGGACTACAAGAGACCCAGTACTTC. The chain carries TRBV7-9 and TRBJ2-5; 7 bases are a match to TRBD2. The ends lost 7 bases at V and 2 bases at J; junction bases unmatched: 7. Germline V gene lookup returns CDR1 SEHNR and CDR2 FQNEAQ (reference sequence). The CDR3 runs 14 residues.

The rearrangement joins TRBV5-1 to TRBJ2-3, with 9 bases matching TRBD1. This CDR3 is 15 amino acids long. Germline V lookup: CDR1 SGHRS, CDR2 YFSETQ. Trimming at V came to 2 bases and at J to 5 bases, leaving 6 bases not matched to a gene. CDR3 residues: CASSFRQGEGDTQYF. CDR3 sequence (DNA): TGCGCCAGCAGCTTCCGACAGGGGGAGGGAGATACGCAGTATTTT.

This chain joins TRBV4-1 and TRBJ1-2; no clear D gene. Germline V gene sequence: CDR1 MGHRA, CDR2 YSYEKL. The length of the CDR3 is 16 residues. V lost 0 bases and J 4 bases, leaving 15 bases between the germline ends. CDR3 sequence (DNA): TGCGCCAGCAGCCAAGATTATTCGGGAGCGACCTATGGCTACACCTTC. Protein: CASSQDYSGATYGYTF.

The chain is built from TRBV5-1 and TRBJ1-1, with a weak D call TRBD1 (5 bases). CDR3 size: 16 residues. Per the germline V gene, CDR1 is SGHRS and CDR2 is YFSETQ. V gave up 0 bases and J gave up 8 bases, with 20 bases separating them. CDR3: CASSLGPGSGGKEAFF. Here the CDR3 DNA reads TGCGCCAGCAGCTTGGGCCCGGGATCGGGGGGAAAAGAAGCTTTCTTT.

The V and J genes are TRBV29-1 and TRBJ2-7; D perhaps matches TRBD2 (7 bases). CDR1 and CDR2 from the germline V gene are SQVTM and ANQGSEA. The CDR3 extends over 13 amino acids. Trimming took 5 bases from V and 0 from J, leaving 11 bases between them. Written as DNA, the CDR3 is TGCAGCGTTTCGCGGGGGCACTCCTACGAGCAGTACTTC. This codes for CSVSRGHSYEQYF.

The genes are TRBV10-2 and TRBJ1-3; possibly TRBD1 for D (5 bases). Germline assignment: CDR1 WSHSY and CDR2 SAAADI. Deletions cut 6 bases from V and 0 bases from J, with 12 bases between. The CDR3 consists of 15 residues. The CDR3 loop reads CASSLRGGSGNTIYF. CDR3 coding DNA: TGCGCCAGCAGCCTCCGGGGGGGCTCTGGAAACACCATATATTTT.

The genes are TRBV5-4 and TRBJ2-3, with TRBD2 matching over 8 bases. The CDR3 contains 14 residues. Per germline, CDR1 SGHNT and CDR2 YYREEE (reference sequence). The ends lost 3 bases at V and 4 bases at J; junction bases unmatched: 4. CDR3 residues: CASSSPGGADTQYF. CDR3 nucleotide sequence: TGTGCCAGCAGCTCCCCGGGGGGGGCAGATACGCAGTATTTT.

The CDR3 spells CASSLVTEEQYF. The CDR3 DNA is TGTGCCAGCAGCTTAGTCACAGAAGAGCAGTACTTC. This rearrangement joins TRBV7-9 to TRBJ2-7; D is ambiguous. The CDR3 covers 12 residues. Germline V gene sequence: CDR1 SEHNR, CDR2 FQNEAQ (reference sequence). The ends were cut back, 1 base at V and 7 bases at J, with 8 bases in the middle.

The chain joins TRBV19 to TRBJ2-6; possible D gene TRBD1, 5 bases. The CDR3 totals 15 residues. V was shortened by 9 bases and J by 0 bases, with 12 bases between the two germline ends. Looked up from germline, CDR1 is LNHDA and CDR2 is SQIVND (reference sequence). CDR3 region: CASPTDFSGANVLTF. As DNA, the CDR3 is TGTGCCAGCCCGACAGACTTCTCTGGGGCCAACGTCCTGACTTTC.

The V and J genes are TRBV27 and TRBJ1-3; D not resolved. Judging by the DNA end, TRBJ2-2 fits better; the J call may be wrong. This CDR3 is 15 amino acids long. Per germline, CDR1 MNHEY and CDR2 SMNVEV (reference sequence). The CDR3 sequence is CASSSQPRNTGELFF. In nucleotides, the CDR3 is TGTGCCAGCAGTTCGCAACCGCGTAACACCGGGGAGCTGTTTTTT.

V is TRBV5-1 and J is TRBJ2-7, with 11 bases that match TRBD1. CDR1 and CDR2 from the germline V gene are SGHRS and YFSETQ. J was trimmed by 0 bases and V by 5 bases; bases with no gene match: 16. This CDR3 comprises 19 residues. This chain's CDR3 is CASRGTGGRESLSSYEQYF. The CDR3 DNA sequence: TGCGCCAGCAGGGGGACAGGGGGTCGGGAGTCCCTAAGCTCCTACGAGCAGTACTTC.

CDR3 bases: TGTGCCAGCAGCTTCGGGACAGGGTCCTATGGCTACACCTTC. Encoded protein: CASSFGTGSYGYTF. This rearrangement joins TRBV5-6 to TRBJ1-2, with 9 bases matching TRBD1. V shed 2 bases, J shed 4 bases, and the junction held 3 bases outside the gene matches. Germline CDR1 is SGHDT and CDR2 is YYEEEE. The CDR3 spans 14 residues.

This clone was counted between two and nine times. V gene TRBV11-2 combines with J gene TRBJ1-1; D might be TRBD1 (5 bases). Germline V gene data show CDR1 as SGHAT and CDR2 as FQNNGV. Trimming left V 3 bases short and J 5 bases short, with 13 bases between. The CDR3 extends over 14 amino acids. The CDR3 spells CASSLVQGITEAFF. CDR3 sequence (DNA): TGTGCCAGCAGCTTGGTCCAGGGAATAACTGAAGCTTTCTTT.

The CDR3 region is CASSQELTGSNQPQHF. The CDR3 DNA follows: TGCGCCAGCAGCCAAGAGCTGACAGGCAGCAATCAGCCCCAGCATTTT. The chain links TRBV4-3 to TRBJ1-5; weak D call: TRBD1 (6 bases). The CDR3 has 16 amino acids. The germline V gene has CDR1 LGHNA and CDR2 YSLEER. Trimming stripped 0 bases from V and 1 base from J, with 10 bases between.

The genes are TRBV10-1 and TRBJ1-1; D perhaps matches TRBD1 (6 bases). Trimming stripped 2 bases from V and 2 bases from J, with 30 bases between. Looked up from germline, CDR1 is WNHNN and CDR2 is SYGVQD (reference sequence). The CDR3 runs 21 residues. The CDR3: CASSEHQSSTVQLGHNTEAFF. The CDR3 nucleotides read TGCGCCAGCAGTGAGCACCAAAGCTCAACAGTCCAGTTGGGACATAACACTGAAGCTTTCTTT.

The genes are TRBV6-2 or TRBV6-3 and TRBJ1-5; 8 bases fit TRBD1. The length of the CDR3 is 15 residues. Trimming took 6 bases from V and 7 from J; bases not matched to a gene: 11. Germline V lookup: CDR1 MNHEY, CDR2 SVGEGT. The CDR3 loop reads CASRYRTGMGQPQHF. CDR3 DNA sequence: TGTGCCAGCAGATACCGGACAGGGATGGGGCAGCCCCAGCATTTT.

This chain uses TRBV7-6 with TRBJ2-1; D possibly corresponds to TRBD2 (6 bases). V shed 4 bases and J shed 9 bases, with 19 bases lying between them. From germline, CDR1 is SGHVS and CDR2 FNYEAQ. The length of the CDR3 is 15 residues. The CDR3 reads CASSWGGTDGAEQFF. CDR3 DNA: TGTGCCAGCAGCTGGGGAGGCACCGATGGGGCTGAGCAGTTCTTC.

The V call is TRBV18, the J call TRBJ1-3; 7 positions match TRBD1. The CDR3 extends over 17 amino acids. Trimming at V came to 2 bases and at J to 0 bases, leaving 7 bases not matched to a gene. Germline V gene lookup returns CDR1 KGHSH and CDR2 LQKENI. As DNA, the CDR3 is TGTGCCAGCTCACCAGAGGCAGGGGGTCTCTCTGGAAACACCATATATTTT. Protein sequence: CASSPEAGGLSGNTIYF.